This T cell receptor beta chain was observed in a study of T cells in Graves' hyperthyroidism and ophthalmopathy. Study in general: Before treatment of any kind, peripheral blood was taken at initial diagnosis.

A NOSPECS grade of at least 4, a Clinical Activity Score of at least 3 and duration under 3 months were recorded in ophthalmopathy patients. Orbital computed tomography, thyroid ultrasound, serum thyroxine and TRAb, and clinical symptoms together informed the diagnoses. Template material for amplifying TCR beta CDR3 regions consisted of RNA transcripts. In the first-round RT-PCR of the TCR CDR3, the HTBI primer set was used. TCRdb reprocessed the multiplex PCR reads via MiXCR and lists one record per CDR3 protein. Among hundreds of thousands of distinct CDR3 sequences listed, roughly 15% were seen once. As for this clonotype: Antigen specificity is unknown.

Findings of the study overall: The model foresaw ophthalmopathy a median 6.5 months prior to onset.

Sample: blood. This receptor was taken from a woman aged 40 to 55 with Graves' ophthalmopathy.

The CDR3, as DNA: TGTGCCAGCAGCTGGAGGGATTATAGCAATCAGCCCCAGCATTTT. As protein: CASSWRDYSNQPQHF. V gene TRBV7-2 combines with J gene TRBJ1-5; D remains ambiguous. This CDR3 has 15 residues. Trimming took off 4 bases at V and 0 bases at J, with 10 bases between the two ends. The germline CDR1 and CDR2 sequences are SGHTA and FQGNSA.